These T cell receptor beta chains were read from a single sample in a study of shared clonotypes between healthy human individuals. Data came from immunoSEQ multiplex PCR; TCRdb stores just in-frame clones and leaves some out. The sample consists of under 600,000 clones, 95% to 98% of them appearing once. The sample was naive CD8+ T cells sorted from blood. All receptors derive from a man aged 25-40 years in good health. Each CDR3 is given with its conserved first and last residue. Each record gives: J gene, clone size, D gene, V gene, CDR3 DNA, CDR3 protein. D genes are given only for firm matches. Size tells how often a clone was seen (once, few, many) or the class of an expanded clone, and some rows leave it out.

TRBJ1-1 | NA | NA | TRBV7-9 | TGTGCCAGCAGAGGTCCGAACACTGAAGCTTTCTTT | CASRGPNTEAFF
TRBJ1-5 | NA | NA | TRBV15 | TGTGCCACCAGCGAGGCAGCCCGGAGGAATCAGCCCCAGCATTTT | CATSEAARRNQPQHF
TRBJ1-1 | NA | TRBD1 | TRBV14 | TGTGCCAGCAGCCTAGTTCCAGGGGGTTTGGCTGAAGCTTTCTTT | CASSLVPGGLAEAFF
TRBJ2-6 | once | NA | TRBV5-5 | TGTGCCAGCAGCATCCTAGTTAACGGGGCCAACGTCCTGACTTTC | CASSILVNGANVLTF
TRBJ2-7 | NA | TRBD1 | TRBV19 | TGTGCCAGTAGTTGGGCAGGGGGCCGCTACGAGCAGTACTTC | CASSWAGGRYEQYF
TRBJ2-1 | NA | NA | TRBV28 | TGTGCCAGCAGTCTTTACAGAGGGCCCTACAATGAGCAGTTCTTC | CASSLYRGPYNEQFF
TRBJ2-7 | NA | NA | TRBV4-1 | TGCGCCAGCAGCCAAGCGGAAGCCTACGAGCAGTACTTC | CASSQAEAYEQYF
TRBJ2-2 | NA | NA | TRBV11-2 | TGTGCCAGCAGCTTAGTTGTGTACGGGGAGCTGTTTTTT | CASSLVVYGELFF
TRBJ2-5 | NA | NA | TRBV11-2 | TGTGCCAGCACCCCTGGGAGGGGGCGCACAGAGACCCAGTACTTC | CASTPGRGRTETQYF
TRBJ2-1 | once | TRBD2 | TRBV5-1 | TGCGCCAGCAGCTTCGTAGCGGGAGAAGGACCCCCCGATGAGCAGTTCTTC | CASSFVAGEGPPDEQFF
TRBJ2-2 | NA | NA | TRBV7-9 | TGTGCCAGCACCGCTTCCAGGGGTTTAATCACCGGGGAGCTGTTTTTT | CASTASRGLITGELFF
TRBJ1-5 | NA | NA | TRBV6-5 | TGTGCCAGCAGTCCCGCCGGGTACGACAATCAGCCCCAGCATTTT | CASSPAGYDNQPQHF
TRBJ2-7 | NA | TRBD1 | TRBV28 | TGTGCCAGCAGCTTGCCGGGACAGGGTTTTTACGAGCAGTACTTC | CASSLPGQGFYEQYF
TRBJ2-7 | NA | NA | TRBV7-2 | TGTGCCAGCAGCTTTTATGGGGGCACGTACGAGCAGTACTTC | CASSFYGGTYEQYF
TRBJ2-7 | NA | NA | TRBV5-6 | TGTGCCAGCAGCACAACGATCGGACCGTCCTTCTACGAGCAGTACTTC | CASSTTIGPSFYEQYF
TRBJ2-7 | NA | NA | TRBV7-2 | TGTGCCAGCAGCTCCGATACATACGAGCAGTACTTC | CASSSDTYEQYF
TRBJ2-1 | once | TRBD2 | TRBV5-1 | TGCGCCAGCAGCTTGTCTAGGACTAGCGGGGTATACAATGAGCAGTTCTTC | CASSLSRTSGVYNEQFF
TRBJ2-7 | NA | TRBD1 | TRBV6-5 | TGTGCCAGCTCCGGACAGGGCATATCCTACGAGCAGTACTTC | CASSGQGISYEQYF
TRBJ1-5 | NA | NA | TRBV5-5 | TGTGCCAGCAGCCAGGTTCCCAATCAGCCCCAGCATTTT | CASSQVPNQPQHF
TRBJ2-1 | NA | NA | TRBV15 | TGTGCCACCAGCAGAGGTGGGTCCGATGAGCAGTTCTTC | CATSRGGSDEQFF
TRBJ2-7 | NA | NA | TRBV11-3 | TGTGCCAGCAGCTTACGGCGGGCCTACGAGCAGTACTTC | CASSLRRAYEQYF
TRBJ2-7 | NA | TRBD2 | TRBV10-3 | TGTGCCATCAGTGAGGGACTAGCGGACTACGAGCAGTACTTC | CAISEGLADYEQYF
TRBJ2-7 | once | TRBD2 | TRBV10-2 | TGCGCCAGCAGTCCGACTAGCCCCTACGAGCAGTACTTC | CASSPTSPYEQYF
TRBJ2-1 | NA | TRBD2 | TRBV4-3 | TGCGCCAGCAGCCAAGGTCCGCCCACTAGCGGGAGGGTCCGTAGCTCCTACAATGAGCAGTTCTTC | CASSQGPPTSGRVRSSYNEQFF
TRBJ2-2 | few | TRBD2 | TRBV28 | TGTGCCAGCAGCGGGAGGTCGGGCACCGGGGAGCTGTTTTTT | CASSGRSGTGELFF
TRBJ2-5 | NA | NA | TRBV6-5 | TGTGCCAGCAGCTCCGGGCTTTCACAAGAGACCCAGTACTTC | CASSSGLSQETQYF
TRBJ1-5 | NA | TRBD1 | TRBV30 | TGTGCCTGGAGTGAGACAGGGGGCCACCAGCCCCAGCATTTT | CAWSETGGHQPQHF
TRBJ1-5 | NA | NA | TRBV2 | TGTGCCAGCACCGCGAGGTCTAGCAATCAGCCCCAGCATTTT | CASTARSSNQPQHF
TRBJ2-7 | NA | NA | TRBV5-4 | TGTGCCAGCAGCTTAGGTGCCTACGAGCAGTACTTC | CASSLGAYEQYF
TRBJ1-1 | NA | NA | TRBV15 | TGTGCCACCAGCCCGGTCCCTTGGGAATCTCAGAACACTGAAGCTTTCTTT | CATSPVPWESQNTEAFF
TRBJ2-2 | NA | NA | TRBV4-1 | TGCGCCAGCAGCCAACTTAGGGGAGTTGTGGAGCTGTTTTTT | CASSQLRGVVELFF
TRBJ2-7 | NA | NA | TRBV10-1 | TGCGCCAGCAGTGAGTCGCTAGGATCCAACTCCTACGAGCAGTACTTC | CASSESLGSNSYEQYF
TRBJ1-2 | NA | NA | TRBV10-2 | TGCGCCAGCAGTGAAGTTCTGGGCAGGGTGGGCGGCTACACCTTC | CASSEVLGRVGGYTF
TRBJ1-5 | few | NA | TRBV6-1 | TGTGCCAGCAGTGACAGCTATCAGCCCCAGCATTTT | CASSDSYQPQHF
TRBJ2-7 | NA | NA | TRBV10-3 | TGTGCCATCAGTGAAGAGGATGCCTACGAGCAGTACTTC | CAISEEDAYEQYF
TRBJ1-1 | NA | NA | TRBV6-5 | TGTGCCAGCAAAAGGTTAGTGAACACTGAAGCTTTCTTT | CASKRLVNTEAFF
TRBJ2-2 | NA | NA | TRBV20-1 | TGCAGTGCTAGAAAGAGCGGGGAGCTGTTTTTT | CSARKSGELFF
TRBJ2-2 | NA | TRBD2 | TRBV7-8 | TGTGCCAGCAGCTTACGGCAGGGGGGACTAGCGGGAGACCCCGGGGAGCTGTTTTTT | CASSLRQGGLAGDPGELFF
TRBJ1-2 | NA | NA | TRBV27 | TGTGCCAGCAGTTACCAAGGGGCTGGGGATGGCTACACCTTC | CASSYQGAGDGYTF
TRBJ1-5 | NA | NA | TRBV27 | TGTGCCAGCAGTCTCGGCAATCAGCCCCAGCATTTT | CASSLGNQPQHF
TRBJ2-3 | NA | TRBD1 | TRBV28 | TGTGCCAGCCAACAGGGGTTTAGCACAGATACGCAGTATTTT | CASQQGFSTDTQYF
TRBJ2-1 | NA | TRBD1 | TRBV11-2 | TGTGCCAGCAGCTTAGTCAGTCGAGGACAGGGGAAAAACAATGAGCAGTTCTTC | CASSLVSRGQGKNNEQFF
TRBJ2-1 | NA | TRBD2 | TRBV27 | TGTGCCAGCAGTCTAGCGGAAGCCAATGAGCAGTTCTTC | CASSLAEANEQFF
TRBJ2-1 | NA | TRBD2 | TRBV7-6 | TGTGCCAGCAGCTTAGAGCCGGGACTAGCAAATGAGCAGTTCTTC | CASSLEPGLANEQFF
TRBJ2-1 | NA | NA | TRBV5-6 | TGTGCCAGCAGCTTGTTAAATGAGCAGTTCTTC | CASSLLNEQFF
TRBJ2-2 | NA | NA | TRBV29-1 | TGCAGCGTTGAAGATGGAGACCTGGGACGGGGAGATACCGGGGAGCTGTTTTTT | CSVEDGDLGRGDTGELFF